Here is one T cell receptor beta chain with its context. Its antigen is as yet unknown. Antigen-specific CD4+ T cell clonotypes were called by their expansion after viral peptide-pool culture in ViraFEST. Cultured cells yielded isolated CD4+ T cells after 10 to 11 days. Vaccine administered to participants consisted of two doses of either BNT162b2 or mRNA-1273. Supplemented with around 11 IU/ml IL-2 and about 10 ug/ml peptides, 2 million to 2.5 million PBMC per well were kept in culture. Half of the medium was exchanged for IL-2 medium on both days 3 and 7. Germline V CDR1 and CDR2: LNHDA, SQIVND (reference sequence). The CDR3 length is 14 residues. Trimming pared 5 bases from V and 4 bases from J, leaving 14 bases between. Only in-frame clones appear in the TCRdb table, and some are missing; sequencing was by immunoSEQ multiplex PCR. The sample holds approximately 30,000 clones, around four fifths seen once.

The source of the sample is a study of vaccination effects on CD4 cells after COVID-19. Broader study findings: Clones of infection and vaccine origin contracted markedly late after vaccination. Few convalescent patients, and no early post-infection timepoints, were available to the study.

The source material was CD4+ T cells from PBMCs cultured with HCoV-NL63 spike peptides, sampled after COVID-19 vaccination. V gene TRBV19 combines with J gene TRBJ1-1; D perhaps matches TRBD1 (6 bases). This TCR was sampled from a human donor who received a COVID-19 vaccine. CDR3 residues: CASSYTGMGTEAFF. The CDR3 DNA reads as TGTGCCAGTAGTTATACAGGGATGGGCACTGAAGCTTTCTTT.